This T cell receptor beta chain was sequenced for a study of cytomegalovirus exposure and HLA in healthy donors. V lost 3 bases and J lost 2; bases outside the gene matches: 5. CDR3 length: 16 residues. Looked up from germline, CDR1 is SGHRS and CDR2 is YFSETQ. PCR employed 60 Vbeta and 13 Jbeta primers. Repertoires were generated with immunoSEQ multiplex PCR, while TCRdb's copy carries only in-frame clones and drops some. This table holds 150,000 or so clones, roughly 75% found once. Comment on this clone: The antigen is not known.

General study findings and limits: A missense DCLRE1C variant was associated with V- and J-gene trimming of TCR beta chains in a later analysis, and an independent cohort replicated the association. Most TCR sequences were rare, but some public TCRs occurred in many donors. Serostatus for CMV was the only available immune exposure information.

The TCR was taken from a woman between 40 and 55 years old in good health and CMV-seropositive. The sequencing input was PBMCs. The rearrangement joins TRBV5-1 to TRBJ2-3; 11 nucleotides line up with TRBD2. The CDR3 DNA follows: TGCGCCAGCAGCTGGGGGACTAGCGGTCCCACAGATACGCAGTATTTT. Encoded protein: CASSWGTSGPTDTQYF. Variable domain in full (rest from reference TRBV5-1 and TRBJ2-3): KAGVTQTPRYLIKTRGQQVTLSCSPISGHRSVSWYQQTPGQGLQFLFEYFSETQRNKGNFPGRFSGRQFSNSRSEMNVSTLELGDSALYLCASSWGTSGPTDTQYFGPGTRLTVL.